The next 26 T cell receptor beta chains were all read from a single sample in a study of T cell changes during pregnancy in multiple sclerosis. The repertoire was sequenced with immunoSEQ multiplex PCR; TCRdb's copy has only in-frame clones and lacks some. The sample includes tens of thousands of clones, about nine tenths of them seen just once. The specimen comprised peripheral blood, sampled in the third trimester of pregnancy. These receptors were taken from a female donor with multiple sclerosis, enrolled in a pregnancy study.

The rearrangement joins TRBV27 to TRBJ2-7; 9 positions match TRBD1. Trimming at V came to 9 bases and at J to 2 bases, leaving 8 bases not matched to a gene. Germline lookup yields CDR1 MNHEY and CDR2 SMNVEV (reference sequence). CDR3 length: 14 residues. The CDR3 coding sequence is TGTGCCAGTAGAACAGGGGGCTTCCCCTACGAGCAGTACTTC. It is translated as CASRTGGFPYEQYF.

The chain couples TRBV5-1 to TRBJ2-1, with TRBD2 matching over 9 bases. The CDR3 has 16 amino acids. Germline V lookup: CDR1 SGHRS, CDR2 YFSETQ. Unmatched junction bases numbered 12, after V lost 4 bases and J lost 7 bases. DNA for the CDR3: TGCGCCAGCAGCCTGATAGCGGGAGTGGGTGTTAATGAGCAGTTCTTC. Its translation: CASSLIAGVGVNEQFF.

The chain combines TRBV6-1 with TRBJ2-3; 9 nucleotides match TRBD2. V shed 2 bases and J 4 bases; nucleotides not matched to a gene: 4. CDR3 size: 15 residues. Germline V CDR1 and CDR2: MNHNS, SASEGT. The CDR3 DNA reads as TGTGCCAGCAGTGAAATGACTAGCGGCTCAGATACGCAGTATTTT. Protein: CASSEMTSGSDTQYF.

This clone has just a few counts. The chain recombines TRBV21-1 with TRBJ2-1; the table's D call, TRBD2, was not checked against the DNA. TRBV21-1 corresponds to a pseudogene. This CDR3 contains 11 residues. CDR3 sequence (DNA): TGTGCCAGCAGCACTAGTGATGAGCAGTTCTTC. It encodes CASSTSDEQFF.

The chain joins TRBV20-1 to TRBJ1-1, with no clear D. V was clipped by 1 base and J by 4 bases, with 4 bases between them. The CDR3 sequence is 11 residues long. Germline lookup yields CDR1 DFQATT and CDR2 SNEGSKA (reference sequence). The CDR3 reads CSARVVTEAFF. DNA for the CDR3: TGCAGTGCTAGAGTCGTCACTGAAGCTTTCTTT.

The chain links TRBV7-6 to TRBJ1-2, with 7 bases that match TRBD1. The CDR3 is made up of 13 amino acids. V lost 1 base and J lost 4; bases outside the gene matches: 0. Germline-derived CDR1 and CDR2 are SGHVS and FNYEAQ. The CDR3 region is CASSLGQGYGYTF. Here the CDR3 DNA reads TGTGCCAGCAGCTTAGGACAGGGCTATGGCTACACCTTC.

J is TRBJ1-1 and V is TRBV6-5, with a possible D match to TRBD1 (5 bases). Deletions cut 0 bases from V and 12 bases from J, with 17 bases between. The CDR3 loop spans 14 amino acids. Per germline, CDR1 MNHEY and CDR2 SVGAGI. The CDR3 DNA follows: TGTGCCAGCAGTTACTCCTACAGGACCCGGGCAACTTTCTTT. Its protein is CASSYSYRTRATFF.

V gene TRBV10-3 combines with J gene TRBJ1-1, with D possibly matching TRBD1 (5 bases). V shed 3 bases and J shed 0 bases, with 14 bases lying between them. Germline loops: CDR1 ENHRY, CDR2 SYGVKD. There are 16 residues in the CDR3. DNA of the CDR3: TGTGCCATCAGTGAAACGAGAGACAGCATGAACACTGAAGCTTTCTTT. Translating it yields CAISETRDSMNTEAFF.

This chain connects TRBV10-1 to TRBJ1-5; unclear D gene. The CDR3 length is 16 residues. V lost 4 bases to trimming and J lost 5 bases, with 18 bases between them. Per germline, CDR1 WNHNN and CDR2 SYGVQD (reference sequence). The CDR3 is CASSAGKYWEHQPQHF. The CDR3 DNA is TGCGCCAGCAGTGCGGGGAAGTACTGGGAACATCAGCCCCAGCATTTT.

A single count supports this clone. V and J are TRBV4-3 and TRBJ2-7; 7 bases align to TRBD1. The CDR3 is 18 amino acids. J gave up 2 bases and V 4 bases, and 17 bases lay outside the gene matches. The germline gives CDR1 LGHNA, CDR2 YSLEER. The CDR3 DNA reads as TGCGCCAGCAGCCCCGGATGGGTGGTTGGGACAGTCGCCTACGAGCAGTACTTC. This sequence encodes CASSPGWVVGTVAYEQYF.

J is TRBJ1-4 and V is TRBV5-8; 8 nucleotides line up with TRBD1. The CDR3 length is 15 residues. Trimming at V came to 1 base and at J to 7 bases, leaving 6 bases not matched to a gene. Germline V gives CDR1 SGHTS, CDR2 YDEGEE. For the CDR3, the DNA is TGTGCCAGCAGCTTGCTACAGGGGGGAAGTGAAAAACTGTTTTTT. Its translation is CASSLLQGGSEKLFF.

CDR3 in DNA: TGTGCCAGCAGTGCTAGCGGGGCTCTAACCGGGGAGCTGTTTTTT. Protein product: CASSASGALTGELFF. This chain connects TRBV6-1 to TRBJ2-2, with 9 bases identical to TRBD2. CDR3 length: 15 amino acids. After removal of 4 bases from V and 5 bases from J, the junction contained 5 bases not matched to a gene. The germline V gene has CDR1 MNHNS and CDR2 SASEGT.

The chain links TRBV9 to TRBJ2-1; TRBD2 agrees at 11 bases. The CDR3 totals 18 residues. Germline V gene lookup returns CDR1 SGDLS and CDR2 YYNGEE. Trimming at V came to 0 bases and at J to 3 bases, leaving 8 bases not matched to a gene. CDR3 residues: CASSVGLAGNLNYNEQFF. Here the CDR3 DNA reads TGTGCCAGCAGCGTAGGACTAGCGGGGAACCTCAACTACAATGAGCAGTTCTTC.

The chain is built from TRBV27 and TRBJ2-3, with 7 bases identical to TRBD2. The CDR3 is made up of 17 amino acids. CDR1 and CDR2 (germline): MNHEY, SMNVEV (reference sequence). V was clipped by 6 bases and J by 5 bases; unmatched bases: 17. CDR3 amino acids: CASSVSHPPGGVDTQYF. The CDR3 DNA is TGTGCCAGCAGCGTTTCTCATCCACCGGGGGGAGTAGATACGCAGTATTTT.

With respect to this clone: Other DNA variants within this sample encode the same CDR3. This sequence joins TRBV6-1 and TRBJ1-2; 7 bases agree with TRBD1. The CDR3 spans 14 residues. CDR1 MNHNS and CDR2 SASEGT come from the germline V gene. The J segment lost 4 bases and the V segment lost 1 base, leaving 3 bases of the junction unmatched. The CDR3 nucleotides read TGTGCCAGCAGTGAAGAGGGGGCTGGCTATGGCTACACCTTC. Residues: CASSEEGAGYGYTF.

The CDR3 loop reads CASSQDGGSRLDSSYEQYF. DNA for the CDR3: TGCGCCAGCAGCCAAGACGGCGGGAGCCGCCTCGATTCCTCCTACGAGCAGTACTTC. The V gene is TRBV4-1, the J gene TRBJ2-7; 7 nucleotides line up with TRBD2. Germline CDR1 is MGHRA and CDR2 is YSYEKL. The CDR3 spans 19 residues. V trimming: 0 bases; J trimming: 0 bases; junction bases outside the gene matches: 14.

The chain links TRBV10-3 to TRBJ1-1, with no clear D. CDR1 ENHRY and CDR2 SYGVKD come from the germline V gene. The CDR3 totals 14 residues. With 1 base removed from V and 4 bases from J, the gap between germline ends came to 10 bases. The CDR3 DNA reads TGTGCCATCAGTGAGTTACGGTCGAGCACTGAAGCTTTCTTT. It encodes CAISELRSSTEAFF.

The chain uses TRBV7-9 and TRBJ1-2; no reliable D call. The V gene lost 7 bases and the J gene lost 4 bases, with 13 bases spanning the gap. Germline CDR1 is SEHNR and CDR2 is FQNEAQ (reference sequence). The CDR3 is 13 residues long. CDR3 nucleotide sequence: TGTGCCAGCAATCCAACAGAAGGCTATGGCTACACCTTC. It codes for CASNPTEGYGYTF.

The genes are TRBV6-5 and TRBJ2-3; weak D call: TRBD2 (6 bases). Per the germline V gene, CDR1 is MNHEY and CDR2 is SVGAGI. The CDR3 loop spans 11 amino acids. Between the trimmed V and J ends, which lost 9 bases and 13 bases, there was a span of 17 bases. The DNA of the CDR3 is TGTGCCAGAAAAATACCGGGACTGGAGTATTTT. Its translation is CARKIPGLEYF.

CDR3 sequence reads: CASSYGGSYEQYF. The CDR3 DNA reads as TGTGCCAGCAGTTACGGCGGCTCCTACGAGCAGTACTTC. The chain couples TRBV6-5 to TRBJ2-7; D ambiguous. The germline V gene encodes CDR1 MNHEY and CDR2 SVGAGI. Trimming took 2 bases from V and 0 from J, leaving 5 bases between them. This CDR3 has 13 amino acids.

The rearrangement uses TRBV5-1 and TRBJ2-1; TRBD2 is a possible D gene (6 bases). The germline CDR1 and CDR2 sequences are SGHRS and YFSETQ. The V end lost 0 bases, the J end lost 1 base, and 14 bases lay between the germline ends. This CDR3 is 17 amino acids long. CDR3 nucleotides: TGCGCCAGCAGCTTGGTGACTAGTCCCTTTTCCTACAATGAGCAGTTCTTC. This translates into CASSLVTSPFSYNEQFF.

V is TRBV7-9 and J is TRBJ2-1; 8 bases are a match to TRBD2. Trimming cost V 1 base and J 15 bases; bases outside gene matches: 14. Germline CDR1 and CDR2: SEHNR and FQNEAQ (reference sequence). The CDR3 is 15 residues long. This CDR3 reads CASSLGRGGQPSRFF. As DNA, the CDR3 is TGTGCCAGCAGCTTAGGTCGCGGGGGGCAACCTTCTCGGTTCTTC.

The chain carries TRBV28 and TRBJ2-7, with TRBD1 as a possible D gene (5 bases). Germline CDR1 reads MDHEN; CDR2 reads SYDVKM. The V end was cut by 0 bases, the J end by 5 bases, with 11 bases between. The CDR3 spans 14 residues. This CDR3 is CASSLWTQGHEQYF. As DNA, the CDR3 is TGTGCCAGCAGTTTATGGACCCAGGGTCACGAGCAGTACTTC.

The chain is built from TRBV7-2 and TRBJ1-2, with 7 bases that match TRBD1. After removal of 1 base from V and 5 bases from J, the junction contained 10 bases not matched to a gene. Germline CDR1 is SGHTA and CDR2 is FQGNSA. The CDR3 length is 16 residues. CDR3 coding DNA: TGTGCCAGCAGCTTAGGGGGCGCAGGGGGTCTATATGGCTACACCTTC. This gives the protein CASSLGGAGGLYGYTF.

This clone was counted a few times. The V call is TRBV5-1, the J call TRBJ1-1; 7 bases match TRBD1. In germline, CDR1 is SGHRS, CDR2 YFSETQ. The CDR3 extends over 15 amino acids. Unmatched junction bases numbered 5, after V lost 3 bases and J lost 0 bases. DNA of the CDR3: TGCGCCAGCAGCTCCAGGGGGGCGATGAACACTGAAGCTTTCTTT. It specifies CASSSRGAMNTEAFF.

V gene TRBV10-1 combines with J gene TRBJ2-1, with TRBD2 identical over 8 bases. The ends lost 2 bases at V and 6 bases at J; junction bases unmatched: 9. Germline CDR1 is WNHNN and CDR2 is SYGVQD (reference sequence). The CDR3 spans 16 residues. In DNA form, the CDR3 reads TGCGCCAGCAGTGAGCTCGGGGGGGCCTCGATCAATGAGCAGTTCTTC. It translates to CASSELGGASINEQFF.